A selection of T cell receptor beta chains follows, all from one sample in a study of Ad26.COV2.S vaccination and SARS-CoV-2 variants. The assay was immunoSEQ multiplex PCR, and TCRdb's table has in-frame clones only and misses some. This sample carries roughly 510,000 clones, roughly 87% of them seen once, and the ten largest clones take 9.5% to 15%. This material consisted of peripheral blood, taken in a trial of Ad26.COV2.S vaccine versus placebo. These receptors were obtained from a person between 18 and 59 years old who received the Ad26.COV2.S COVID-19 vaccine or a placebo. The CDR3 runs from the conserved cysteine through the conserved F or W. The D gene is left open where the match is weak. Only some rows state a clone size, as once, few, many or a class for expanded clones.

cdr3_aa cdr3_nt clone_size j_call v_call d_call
CASSAGQFETQYF TGTGCCAGCAGCGCGGGACAGTTTGAGACCCAGTACTTC . TRBJ2-5 TRBV6-2/TRBV6-3 .
CASSQEGNYGYTF TGCGCCAGCAGCCAAGAAGGGAACTATGGCTACACCTTC . TRBJ1-2 TRBV4-3 .
CAWRESRNEQFF TGTGCCTGGAGAGAGAGCAGGAATGAGCAGTTCTTC . TRBJ2-1 TRBV30 .
CASSFGVNTQYF TGTGCCAGCAGCTTCGGGGTTAATACGCAGTATTTT . TRBJ2-3 TRBV5-4 .
CARRQFPKIPDSGANVLTF TGCGCCAGGAGACAGTTCCCGAAAATACCTGACTCTGGGGCCAACGTCCTGACTTTC . TRBJ2-6 TRBV5-1 .
CASSDDRAREQFF TGTGCCAGCAGTGATGACCGCGCTAGGGAGCAGTTCTTC . TRBJ2-1 TRBV25-1 .
CAWYRAYTEAFF TGTGCCTGGTACCGGGCCTACACTGAAGCTTTCTTT . TRBJ1-1 TRBV30 .
CASSYSGRTYQETQYF TGTGCCAGCAGTTACTCGGGACGAACGTACCAAGAGACCCAGTACTTC once TRBJ2-5 TRBV6-5 .
CASSPPRDSLNEKLFF TGTGCCAGCTCACCACCCCGGGACAGCCTTAATGAAAAACTGTTTTTT . TRBJ1-4 TRBV18 TRBD1
CASSLTHRDSFF TGTGCCAGCAGCTTGACTCATCGGGACTCTTTCTTT . TRBJ1-1 TRBV5-8 .
CASSFDRRIEKLFF TGTGCCAGCAGTTTCGACAGAAGGATTGAAAAACTGTTTTTT . TRBJ1-4 TRBV28 .
CASSMGGQHNQPQHF TGTGCCAGTAGTATGGGAGGACAGCACAATCAGCCCCAGCATTTT . TRBJ1-5 TRBV19 .
CASSLDTSGTSLTSTDTQYF TGTGCCAGCAGTTTAGACACTAGCGGGACCTCCCTTACATCAACAGATACGCAGTATTTT once TRBJ2-3 TRBV28 TRBD2
CASSSEGVSNSYEQYF TGTGCCAGCAGTTCCGAGGGGGTGTCGAACTCCTACGAGCAGTACTTC . TRBJ2-7 TRBV27 .
CARSRDRGFVGELFF TGTGCCAGAAGCCGAGACAGGGGGTTCGTCGGGGAGCTGTTTTTT once TRBJ2-2 TRBV5-3 TRBD1
CASSLTSGLTYNEQFF TGCGCCAGCAGCTTGACATCAGGGTTGACTTACAATGAGCAGTTCTTC . TRBJ2-1 TRBV5-1 .
CASSLAAGYEQYF TGTGCCAGCAGTTTAGCGGCGGGTTACGAGCAGTACTTC . TRBJ2-7 TRBV12-3/TRBV12-4 .
CAWSVTQWGEKLFF TGTGCCTGGAGTGTCACACAGTGGGGTGAAAAACTGTTTTTT . TRBJ1-4 TRBV30 .
CASSQIDRAVNSPLHF TGTGCCAGCAGCCAAATCGACAGGGCCGTTAATTCACCCCTCCACTTT once TRBJ1-6 TRBV5-4 TRBD1
CASSPRGGGAGNYGYTF TGCGCCAGCAGCCCACGAGGAGGGGGGGCAGGCAACTATGGCTACACCTTC few TRBJ1-2 TRBV4-3 .
CASSPLRQGSYGRAYNEQFF TGTGCCAGCAGCCCTCTAAGACAGGGGAGTTACGGGAGAGCCTACAATGAGCAGTTCTTC . TRBJ2-1 TRBV7-8 TRBD1
CATFRDLNTEAFF TGTGCCACCTTCCGAGACCTGAACACTGAAGCTTTCTTT . TRBJ1-1 TRBV10-3 .
CASSLASGRVDYEQYF TGTGCCAGCAGCTTGGCCTCCGGTCGCGTGGATTACGAGCAGTACTTC . TRBJ2-7 TRBV5-6 .
CASTPGGSAYEQYF TGTGCCAGCACCCCGGGGGGGTCTGCCTACGAGCAGTACTTC . TRBJ2-7 TRBV7-8 TRBD2
CAWMHRDEQFF TGTGCCTGGATGCATAGGGATGAGCAGTTCTTC . TRBJ2-1 TRBV30 .
CASSLSPGSSYNSPLHF TGTGCCAGCAGCCTATCTCCAGGGAGCTCCTATAATTCACCCCTCCACTTT . TRBJ1-6 TRBV28 .